The present T cell receptor (beta chain) was sequenced within a study of post-analysis software for immune sequencing data. Study-level background: Recorded subtypes: relapsing-remitting, secondary progressive, progressive-relapsing; some patients unannotated. Whole-study findings and limits: F measure grouped same-batch samples tightly together. Normalized Chao1 diversity was significantly lower in multiple sclerosis patients than in controls. Among 4 or 5 TRBV segments more frequent in patients than controls were TRBV5-6, TRBV5-1 and TRBV20-1.

Each TCR beta cDNA library carried unique molecular identifiers. From the PCR reads, TCRdb called clonotypes with MiXCR, one entry per CDR3 protein. The table includes about 540,000 distinct CDR3 sequences, 34% detected once. A note on this clonotype: Its cognate antigen is unknown.

The length of the CDR3 is 14 residues. Trimming stripped 8 bases from V and 5 bases from J, with 18 bases between. Source material: blood. The V and J genes are TRBV12-3 or TRBV12-4 and TRBJ1-2; weak D call: TRBD1 (6 bases). The TCR sequence derives from a girl aged 2-17 years with multiple sclerosis. This CDR3 is CASSGGRITYGYTF. For the CDR3, the DNA is TGTGCCAGCTCCGGGGGGCGGATAACGTATGGCTACACCTTC.